Each of the 9 T cell receptor beta chains below was sequenced from the same sample in a study of T cells after yellow fever vaccination. TCRdb redid the calling of the 5' RACE reads with MiXCR, one entry per CDR3 protein. The sample lists under 300,000 distinct CDR3 sequences, approximately 6.3% seen once, with 1% to 1.2% in the top ten. Sample: CD4+ T cells sorted from PBMCs, taken on the day of the yellow fever booster vaccination. These receptors were taken from a man under 40 who received the YFV17D yellow fever vaccine.

This clonotype was detected a few times. The chain has TRBV20-1 and TRBJ2-5; TRBD2 might be the D (5 bases). V lost 0 bases and J lost 4, with 9 bases in between. This CDR3 comprises 13 residues. The V gene's germline CDR1 is DFQATT and CDR2 SNEGSKA (reference sequence). CDR3 in DNA: TGCAGTGCTAGAGATCCGGGGTTAGAGACCCAGTACTTC. It yields the protein CSARDPGLETQYF.

This clonotype was seen more than once but under ten times. The chain links TRBV30 to TRBJ2-7; D possibly matches TRBD1 or TRBD2 (6 bases each). CDR1 GTSNPN and CDR2 SVGIG come from the germline V gene (reference sequence). The CDR3 sequence is 14 residues long. V was cut by 7 bases and J by 3 bases, with 19 bases left in between. DNA of the CDR3: TGTGCCTTCACGCGGGACACTCTACTCTACGAGCAGTACTTC. This codes for CAFTRDTLLYEQYF. Full variable domain (remainder filled in from reference TRBV30 and TRBJ2-7): SQTIHQWPATLVQPVGSPLSLECTVEGTSNPNLYWYRQAAGRGLQLLFYSVGIGQISSEVPQNLSASRPQDRQFILSSKKLLLSDSGFYLCAFTRDTLLYEQYFGPGTRLTVT.

This clonotype came up many times. The chain carries TRBV2 and TRBJ2-7; D is perhaps TRBD2 (5 bases). The germline V gene has CDR1 SNHLY and CDR2 FYNNEI. The V and J ends lost 1 base and 8 bases respectively, with 12 bases between them. CDR3 length: 13 amino acids. The CDR3 sequence is CASSEGIGSKQYF. In DNA form, the CDR3 reads TGTGCCAGCAGTGAAGGAATAGGGAGTAAGCAGTACTTC.

This clonotype was picked up many times. The rearrangement uses TRBV29-1 and TRBJ2-3; either TRBD1 or TRBD2 may fit D (5 bases each). V was shortened by 3 bases and J by 4 bases, with 17 bases between the two germline ends. Germline values: CDR1 SQVTM, CDR2 ANQGSEA. The CDR3 is 15 amino acids. For the CDR3, the DNA is TGCAGCGTTGACCCCCCGGTGGGGGTGCCAGATACGCAGTATTTT. This sequence encodes CSVDPPVGVPDTQYF.

The table lists this clonotype with many counts. The rearrangement joins TRBV20-1 to TRBJ1-2; TRBD1 aligns across 7 bases. This CDR3 is built from 12 residues. Germline loops: CDR1 DFQATT, CDR2 SNEGSKA (reference sequence). The trim removed 4 bases at V and 8 bases at J, leaving 7 bases unmatched. The DNA for the CDR3 is TGCAGTGCTACGACAGGGCTTGGAGGCTACACCTTC. This gives the protein CSATTGLGGYTF.

V gene TRBV20-1 combines with J gene TRBJ2-7; 7 positions agree with TRBD1. The CDR3 is 18 amino acids. Germline values: CDR1 DFQATT, CDR2 SNEGSKA (reference sequence). With V trimmed by 3 bases and J by 4 bases, 21 bases remained unmatched. The CDR3 DNA reads as TGCAGTGCTAGGGGGTCTCCAGACAGGGCTAGGGGTGTGTACGAGCAGTACTTC. It specifies CSARGSPDRARGVYEQYF.

This clonotype was detected only a few times. The rearrangement joins TRBV7-2 to TRBJ2-7, with 10 positions matching TRBD1. Losses at the gene ends were 5 bases for V and 4 bases for J; bases not matched to a gene: 8. The CDR3 has 15 residues. CDR1 and CDR2 from the germline V gene are SGHTA and FQGNSA. The CDR3 spells CASSLYGTGAYEQYF. CDR3 nucleotides: TGTGCCAGCAGCCTATACGGGACAGGGGCATACGAGCAGTACTTC.

This clonotype has only a few counts. The chain couples TRBV20-1 to TRBJ2-1; 8 nucleotides agree with TRBD2. Germline CDR1 and CDR2: DFQATT and SNEGSKA (reference sequence). The CDR3 runs to 17 residues. The V segment lost 4 bases and the J segment 0 bases; nucleotides outside the gene matches: 11. CDR3 nucleotide sequence: TGCAGTGCTAAACGGATAGCGGGAAAAAGCTCCTACAATGAGCAGTTCTTC. This encodes CSAKRIAGKSSYNEQFF.

This sequence joins TRBV20-1 and TRBJ2-7, with no clear D. The V gene lost 1 base and the J gene lost 3 bases, with 7 bases spanning the gap. This CDR3 spans 12 amino acids. Per germline, CDR1 DFQATT and CDR2 SNEGSKA (reference sequence). The CDR3 reads CSARVGDYEQYF. The CDR3 DNA reads TGCAGTGCTAGAGTCGGTGACTACGAGCAGTACTTC.